The 22 T cell receptor beta chains in this list originate from one sample, sequenced in a study of T cell responses to AZD1222 COVID-19 vaccine (dated by TCRdb to the early 2020s). The protocol used for the library was the immunoSEQ multiplex PCR assay. As stored in TCRdb, this immuneACCESS dataset retains in-frame rearrangements with V and J assigned. A fraction of the clones does not appear; measured against another copy, unresolved V genes explain less than half of the discrepancy, and the remainder lacks a known reason. Counted in this sample were about 100,000 clones; about nine tenths of them appeared once. Under 2% of the sample goes to the ten largest clones. In light of the paper, this sample's time point label describes: baseline before first vaccination. Source: peripheral blood, taken on day 0 of AZD1222 vaccination. The receptors were sampled from an adult in good health.

In its sample, this clone was seen once. The chain employs TRBV6-2 or TRBV6-3 and TRBJ2-1, with no clear D. The CDR3 loop spans 12 amino acids. The germline V and J ends were trimmed by 0 bases and 7 bases, with 4 bases remaining between them. The germline gives CDR1 MNHEY, CDR2 SVGEGT. CDR3 sequence: CASSYSVNEQFF. CDR3 coding DNA: TGTGCCAGCAGTTACTCCGTGAATGAGCAGTTCTTC.

The genes are TRBV28 and TRBJ1-2; the D gene is possibly TRBD1 (6 bases). Trimming shortened V by 6 bases and J by 6 bases, and 17 bases separated the two germline ends. Germline V gene sequence: CDR1 MDHEN, CDR2 SYDVKM. The CDR3 extends over 14 amino acids. Written as DNA, the CDR3 is TGTGCCAGCAGAAAGGGGGGTCCGGATGATGGCTACACCTTC. It codes for CASRKGGPDDGYTF.

The J gene is TRBJ2-7, the V gene TRBV28, with 8 bases that match TRBD1. The CDR3 runs to 13 residues. The V and J ends lost 5 bases and 5 bases, in that order; junction bases with no gene match: 5. The germline CDR1 and CDR2 sequences are MDHEN and SYDVKM. The CDR3 DNA reads TGTGCCAGCAGTCTGACAGGGGTGGACGAGCAGTACTTC. Translation: CASSLTGVDEQYF.

The chain recombines TRBV28 with TRBJ1-5; TRBD1 matches 7 bases. CDR3 length equals 13 residues. Germline loops: CDR1 MDHEN, CDR2 SYDVKM. With V trimmed by 6 bases and J by 7 bases, 6 bases remained unmatched. The CDR3 coding sequence is TGTGCCAGCAGAGACAGGGAGGGCCAGCCCCAGCATTTT. Residues: CASRDREGQPQHF. Full variable domain (rest looked up from reference TRBV28 and TRBJ1-5): DVKVTQSSRYLVKRTGEKVFLECVQDMDHENMFWYRQDPGLGLRLIYFSYDVKMKEKGDIPEGYSVSREKKERFSLILESASTNQTSMYLCASRDREGQPQHFGDGTRLSIL.

The chain joins TRBV28 to TRBJ2-6; 9 nucleotides align to TRBD2. Looked up from germline, CDR1 is MDHEN and CDR2 is SYDVKM. Trimming at V came to 3 bases and at J to 4 bases, leaving 25 bases not matched to a gene. This CDR3 spans 23 amino acids. This chain's CDR3 is CASSFVRVVEASGNWVGANVLTF. Here the CDR3 DNA reads TGTGCCAGCAGTTTCGTAAGGGTGGTTGAGGCTAGCGGGAACTGGGTCGGGGCCAACGTCCTGACTTTC.

The rearrangement links TRBV5-3 to TRBJ1-5, with no clear D. TRBV5-3 is noted as an ORF with a role that remains uncertain. The CDR3 spans 14 residues. V lost 8 bases and J 1 base, leaving 13 bases between the germline ends. The CDR3 DNA reads TGTGCCAGCTTGGGGTCGTCAAGCAATCAGCCCCAGCATTTT. It encodes CASLGSSSNQPQHF.

This clone appeared once. The chain is built from TRBV28 and TRBJ1-2, with 9 bases lining up with TRBD1. Germline trimming cut 3 bases from V and 7 bases from J; bases unmatched to any gene: 9. This CDR3 spans 15 amino acids. Germline values: CDR1 MDHEN, CDR2 SYDVKM. The DNA of the CDR3 is TGTGCCAGCAGTTTGGGGACAGGGAGGGCGTCTGGCTACACCTTC. Protein sequence: CASSLGTGRASGYTF.

The chain carries TRBV19 and TRBJ1-1; 8 bases agree with TRBD1. There are 14 residues in the CDR3. The trim removed 8 bases at V and 0 bases at J, leaving 5 bases unmatched. Germline-derived CDR1 and CDR2 are LNHDA and SQIVND (reference sequence). This CDR3 reads CASCRDRLNTEAFF. CDR3 coding DNA: TGTGCCAGTTGCCGGGACAGGCTGAACACTGAAGCTTTCTTT.

The V gene is TRBV18, the J gene TRBJ2-7; D is perhaps TRBD1 or TRBD2 (5 bases each). V lost 4 bases to trimming and J lost 7 bases, with 17 bases between them. The CDR3 is 14 amino acids. CDR1 and CDR2 (germline): KGHSH, LQKENI. As DNA, the CDR3 is TGTGCCAGCTCACATCCCCAGGGAGCAGATGAGCAGTACTTC. This sequence encodes CASSHPQGADEQYF.

The V gene is TRBV14, the J gene TRBJ1-2, with D tentatively TRBD1 (5 bases). CDR3 length equals 20 residues. V dropped 0 bases and J dropped 3 bases, with 26 bases sitting between them. Germline V CDR1 and CDR2: SGHDN, FVKESK. This chain's CDR3 is CASSQDTGRQGGYSYYGYTF. The DNA for the CDR3 is TGTGCCAGCAGCCAAGATACGGGTCGGCAGGGAGGGTACTCCTACTATGGCTACACCTTC.

In nucleotides, the CDR3 is TGTGCCAGCAGCCCCCTAGCGGGAGTTGCCTACAATGAGCAGTTCTTC. Residues: CASSPLAGVAYNEQFF. The chain joins TRBV3-1 (or the pseudogene TRBV3-2) to TRBJ2-1; 10 nucleotides line up with TRBD2. Trimming cost V 4 bases and J 2 bases; bases outside gene matches: 5. Germline CDR1 LGHDT, CDR2 YNNKEL (reference sequence). There are 16 residues in the CDR3.

The V call is TRBV5-1, the J call TRBJ2-1; 7 nucleotides align to TRBD2. After removal of 4 bases from V and 4 bases from J, the junction contained 8 bases not matched to a gene. The CDR3 sequence is 15 residues long. Per the germline V gene, CDR1 is SGHRS and CDR2 is YFSETQ. The CDR3 spells CASSLPGTTYNEQFF. The CDR3 DNA is TGCGCCAGCAGCCTCCCCGGGACTACATACAATGAGCAGTTCTTC. Combining the CDR3 with reference TRBV5-1 and TRBJ2-1 gives the whole variable domain KAGVTQTPRYLIKTRGQQVTLSCSPISGHRSVSWYQQTPGQGLQFLFEYFSETQRNKGNFPGRFSGRQFSNSRSEMNVSTLELGDSALYLCASSLPGTTYNEQFFGPGTRLTVL.

The chain employs TRBV5-4 and TRBJ2-2, with TRBD2 as a possible D gene (5 bases). V gave up 0 bases and J gave up 4 bases, with 7 bases separating them. Germline V gene sequence: CDR1 SGHNT, CDR2 YYREEE (reference sequence). The CDR3 is 14 amino acids. The CDR3 loop is CASSLAGVTGELFF. In DNA form, the CDR3 reads TGTGCCAGCAGCTTGGCCGGGGTCACCGGGGAGCTGTTTTTT.

CDR3 sequence: CASSVGFGPNSNQPQHF. DNA of the CDR3: TGTGCCAGCAGTGTTGGATTTGGACCGAATAGCAATCAGCCCCAGCATTTT. The chain carries TRBV6-1 and TRBJ1-5; no clear D. The V end lost 4 bases, the J end lost 0 bases, and 16 bases lay between the germline ends. Germline CDR1 reads MNHNS; CDR2 reads SASEGT. CDR3 size: 17 residues.

The gene calls are TRBV4-2 and TRBJ1-5, with D unclear. CDR3 length equals 14 residues. V lost 0 bases to trimming and J lost 4 bases, with 7 bases between them. Germline lookup yields CDR1 LGHNA and CDR2 YNFKEQ. The CDR3 loop is CASSQEFDNQPQHF. The DNA of the CDR3 is TGTGCCAGCAGCCAAGAGTTCGATAATCAGCCCCAGCATTTT.

In its sample, this clone was seen once. The chain carries TRBV28 and TRBJ2-3; 8 nucleotides align to TRBD1. Trimming removed 5 bases from V and 6 bases from J; junction bases left unmatched: 10. CDR1 and CDR2 from the germline V gene are MDHEN and SYDVKM. The CDR3 runs 15 residues. The CDR3 region is CASSIGQGSADTQYF. The CDR3 DNA is TGTGCCAGCAGTATTGGACAGGGAAGCGCTGATACGCAGTATTTT. The whole variable domain, remainder taken from reference TRBV28 and TRBJ2-3, is DVKVTQSSRYLVKRTGEKVFLECVQDMDHENMFWYRQDPGLGLRLIYFSYDVKMKEKGDIPEGYSVSREKKERFSLILESASTNQTSMYLCASSIGQGSADTQYFGPGTRLTVL.

The chain is built from TRBV28 and TRBJ1-3, with unresolved D. Germline assignment: CDR1 MDHEN and CDR2 SYDVKM. The CDR3 has 16 amino acids. Trimming removed 4 bases at V and 0 bases at J, with 13 bases between. CDR3 nucleotides: TGTGCCAGCAGTTCCCCCTTCACGAGCTCTGGAAACACCATATATTTT. Its translation is CASSSPFTSSGNTIYF.

This clone was detected only once. The rearrangement uses TRBV15 and TRBJ2-1, with TRBD2 matching 12 bases. In germline, CDR1 is LNHNV, CDR2 YYDKDF (reference sequence). The CDR3 sequence is 20 residues long. Germline trimming cut 7 bases from V and 0 bases from J; bases unmatched to any gene: 16. CDR3 amino acids: CATKRYLAGGVHRSYNEQFF. The CDR3 DNA follows: TGTGCCACCAAGCGATACCTAGCGGGAGGGGTCCACCGCTCCTACAATGAGCAGTTCTTC. Full variable domain (rest looked up from reference TRBV15 and TRBJ2-1): DAMVIQNPRYQVTQFGKPVTLSCSQTLNHNVMYWYQQKSSQAPKLLFHYYDKDFNNEADTPDNFQSRRPNTSFCFLDIRSPGLGDTAMYLCATKRYLAGGVHRSYNEQFFGPGTRLTVL.

The V call is TRBV2, the J call TRBJ1-2; D gene uncertain. Deletions cut 6 bases from V and 0 bases from J, with 5 bases between. The germline CDR1 and CDR2 sequences are SNHLY and FYNNEI. The CDR3 contains 12 residues. This CDR3 reads CASRVTNYGYTF. The CDR3, as DNA: TGTGCCAGCAGGGTCACTAACTATGGCTACACCTTC.

This chain joins TRBV28 and TRBJ1-2, with a weak D call TRBD1 (5 bases). Trimming took off 5 bases at V and 8 bases at J, with 15 bases between the two ends. The CDR3 has 13 amino acids. Germline-derived CDR1 and CDR2 are MDHEN and SYDVKM. The CDR3 here is CASSTQGRGGYTF. For the CDR3, the DNA is TGTGCCAGCAGTACTCAGGGTCGGGGCGGCTACACCTTC.

The chain links TRBV3-1 (or the pseudogene TRBV3-2) to TRBJ1-5, with D perhaps TRBD1 (5 bases). The germline V gene encodes CDR1 LGHDT and CDR2 YNNKEL (reference sequence). This CDR3 has 15 amino acids. V gave up 1 base and J gave up 4 bases, with 11 bases separating them. The CDR3 nucleotides are TGTGCCAGCAGCCAAGGGTGGGACGGAAATCAGCCCCAGCATTTT. Amino acids: CASSQGWDGNQPQHF.

The CDR3 sequence is CASSREGPEAFF. The DNA for the CDR3 is TGTGCCAGCAGTAGGGAGGGGCCTGAAGCTTTCTTT. V is TRBV6-5 and J is TRBJ1-1; D perhaps matches TRBD1 (5 bases). Looked up from germline, CDR1 is MNHEY and CDR2 is SVGAGI. V was trimmed by 5 bases and J by 6 bases, leaving 10 bases between them. This CDR3 contains 12 residues.